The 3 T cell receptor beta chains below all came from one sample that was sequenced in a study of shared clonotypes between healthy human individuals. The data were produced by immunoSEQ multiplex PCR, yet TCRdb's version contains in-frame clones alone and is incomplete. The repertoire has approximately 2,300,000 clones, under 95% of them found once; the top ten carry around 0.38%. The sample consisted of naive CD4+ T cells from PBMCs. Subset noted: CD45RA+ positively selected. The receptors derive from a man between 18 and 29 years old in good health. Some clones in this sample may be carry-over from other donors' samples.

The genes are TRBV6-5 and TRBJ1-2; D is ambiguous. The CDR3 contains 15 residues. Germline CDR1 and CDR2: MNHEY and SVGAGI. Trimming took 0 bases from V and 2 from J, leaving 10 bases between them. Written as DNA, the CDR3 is TGTGCCAGCAGTTACTCGCGGGCACAGAACTATGGCTACACCTTC. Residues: CASSYSRAQNYGYTF.

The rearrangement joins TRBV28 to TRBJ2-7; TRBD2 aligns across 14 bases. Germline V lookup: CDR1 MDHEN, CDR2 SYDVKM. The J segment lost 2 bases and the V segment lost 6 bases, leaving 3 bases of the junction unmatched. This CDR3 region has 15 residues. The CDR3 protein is CASRTGLAGAYEQYF. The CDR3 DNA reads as TGTGCCAGCAGAACGGGACTAGCGGGAGCCTACGAGCAGTACTTC.

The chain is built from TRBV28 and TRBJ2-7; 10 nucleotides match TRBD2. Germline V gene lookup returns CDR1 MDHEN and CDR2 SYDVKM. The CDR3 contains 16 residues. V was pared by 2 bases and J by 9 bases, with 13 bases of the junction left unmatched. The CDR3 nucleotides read TGTGCCAGCAGTTTACCTAGCGGGAGTATGGAGATGAGGCAGTACTTC. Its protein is CASSLPSGSMEMRQYF.